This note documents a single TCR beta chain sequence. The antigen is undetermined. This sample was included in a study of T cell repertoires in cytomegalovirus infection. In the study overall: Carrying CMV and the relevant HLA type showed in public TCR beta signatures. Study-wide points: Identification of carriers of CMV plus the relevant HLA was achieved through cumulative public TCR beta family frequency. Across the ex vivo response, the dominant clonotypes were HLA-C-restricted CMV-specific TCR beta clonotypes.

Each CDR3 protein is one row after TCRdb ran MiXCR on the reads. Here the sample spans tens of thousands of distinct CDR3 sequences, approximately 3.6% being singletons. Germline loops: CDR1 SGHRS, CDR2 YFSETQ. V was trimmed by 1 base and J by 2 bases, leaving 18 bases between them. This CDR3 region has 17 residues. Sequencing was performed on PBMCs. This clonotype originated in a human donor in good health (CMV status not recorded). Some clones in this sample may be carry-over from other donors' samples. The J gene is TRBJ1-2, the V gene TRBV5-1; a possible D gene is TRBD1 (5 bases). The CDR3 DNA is TGCGCCAGCAGCTTGCCAAGGGGCCCGGTTCTAAACTATGGCTACACCTTC. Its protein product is CASSLPRGPVLNYGYTF.